This T cell receptor beta chain derives from a study of blood T cell repertoires in COVID-19. The wider study: Sample material is recorded as cDNA or gDNA derived from T cells, B-cell-depleted T cells, or PBMCs.

The CDR3 totals 14 residues. CDR1 is MNHEY, CDR2 SVGEGT, per germline. V dropped 0 bases and J dropped 3 bases, with 5 bases sitting between them. Profiling relied on immunoSEQ multiplex PCR, and the TCRdb table lists in-frame clones only, not all of them. The sample lists some 260,000 clones; roughly 84% were seen once. The chain employs TRBV6-2 or TRBV6-3 and TRBJ2-2; D call uncertain. The TCR originated in a woman aged 18-30 years with acute or convalescent COVID-19. Material for sequencing was peripheral blood. The CDR3 here is CASSYSPDTGELFF. Here the CDR3 DNA reads TGTGCCAGCAGTTACTCCCCAGACACCGGGGAGCTGTTTTTT.